The rows below give T cell receptor beta chains drawn from one sample of a study of blood T cell repertoires in COVID-19. Profiled with immunoSEQ multiplex PCR; TCRdb holds only in-frame clones, not every one. Of tens of thousands of clones listed, 75% to 90% are singletons. The sample taken for sequencing was peripheral blood. These receptors came from a woman over 75 with active COVID-19. Each CDR3 is given with its conserved first and last residue. D genes are given only for firm matches.

v_call,d_call,j_call,cdr3_nt,cdr3_aa
TRBV19,TRBD2,TRBJ2-7,TGTGCCAGTAGTTCCCCCCCTGGACTAGCAGAGCCCTACGAGCAGTACTTC,CASSSPPGLAEPYEQYF
TRBV4-3,TRBD1,TRBJ2-3,TGCGCCAGCAGCCTCCTGGACAGGTCCACAGATACGCAGTATTTT,CASSLLDRSTDTQYF
TRBV11-2,NA,TRBJ2-3,TGTGCCAGCTCCGCCGGAGCGTCTAGCACAGATACGCAGTATTTT,CASSAGASSTDTQYF
TRBV15,TRBD2,TRBJ2-1,TGTGCCACCAGCAAACCGGGACTAGCCCCCGTCAATGAGCAGTTCTTC,CATSKPGLAPVNEQFF
TRBV19,TRBD2,TRBJ2-3,TGTGCCAGTAGTTGGGTTAGCGGGACAGATACGCAGTATTTT,CASSWVSGTDTQYF
TRBV3-1/TRBV3-2,NA,TRBJ2-3,TGTGCCAGCAGCCAAGATCGAATTAGGCCGGGAAATACGCAGTATTTT,CASSQDRIRPGNTQYF
TRBV7-9,NA,TRBJ2-1,TGTGCCAGCAGCTTAGCCCGAAACAGGGATTGGAGTACAAATGAGCAGTTCTTC,CASSLARNRDWSTNEQFF
TRBV7-2,NA,TRBJ1-2,TGTGCCAGCAGCCCCGGGGGGTCGGCCCGTGTTTATGGCTACACCTTC,CASSPGGSARVYGYTF
TRBV5-4,TRBD2,TRBJ2-3,TGTGCCAGCAGCCCCGGGACTAGCACGCAGTATTTT,CASSPGTSTQYF
TRBV27,TRBD2,TRBJ2-7,TGTGCCAGCAGTTTATCGACTAGCGGGGGCTACGAGCAGTACTTC,CASSLSTSGGYEQYF
TRBV15,TRBD1,TRBJ2-7,TGTGCCACCAGCACGGACAGGGGGTACGAGCAGTACTTC,CATSTDRGYEQYF